Below are 3 T cell receptor beta chains sequenced from a single sample in a study of blood T cell repertoires in COVID-19. Profiled with immunoSEQ multiplex PCR; TCRdb holds only in-frame clones, not every one. The table has some 140,000 clones, around 83% seen once. The source material was peripheral blood. The receptors originated from a human donor in a cohort sampled during active COVID-19.

This clone occurred once. The J gene is TRBJ1-3, the V gene TRBV6-6; a possible D gene is TRBD1 (5 bases). The CDR3 contains 16 residues. Germline CDR1 and CDR2: MNHNY and SVGAGI (reference sequence). Trimming cost V 2 bases and J 0 bases, with 11 bases left between them. In DNA, the CDR3 is TGTGCCAGCAGTTACGACAGACGGAACTCTGGAAACACCATATATTTT. It translates to CASSYDRRNSGNTIYF.

This clone was seen just once. V and J are TRBV11-3 and TRBJ1-1; perhaps TRBD1 as D (5 bases). Germline CDR1 reads SGHNT; CDR2 reads YENEEA. The CDR3 covers 13 residues. Deletions cut 4 bases from V and 6 bases from J, with 12 bases between. CDR3 amino acids: CASSSSDTPEAFF. In DNA, the CDR3 is TGTGCCAGCAGCTCCTCGGACACCCCTGAAGCTTTCTTT.

The CDR3 DNA is TGTGCCACCAGTGATGGGACAGGGATCAGCAAAGGCTACACCTTC. This translates into CATSDGTGISKGYTF. The genes are TRBV24-1 and TRBJ1-2, with 9 bases aligning to TRBD1. The CDR3 has 15 amino acids. The J segment lost 8 bases and the V segment lost 3 bases, leaving 9 bases of the junction unmatched. Germline V gene lookup returns CDR1 KGHDR and CDR2 SFDVKD.